This entry lists 28 T cell receptor beta chains sequenced from one sample in a study of graft-versus-host responses after intestinal transplantation. The assay was immunoSEQ multiplex PCR, and TCRdb's table has in-frame clones only and misses some. The data contain about 6,800 clones, approximately 90% of them singletons. Sequenced material: PBMCs, taken about 80 days after transplant. The receptors were gathered from a human patient who received an intestinal transplant, so some T cells may come from the graft donor.

The gene calls are TRBV7-9 and TRBJ2-3, with 11 positions matching TRBD1. This CDR3 region has 17 residues. V shed 5 bases and J 8 bases; nucleotides not matched to a gene: 15. Germline CDR1 and CDR2: SEHNR and FQNEAQ (reference sequence). For the CDR3, the DNA is TGTGCCAGCAGCGACCCGGGACAGGGGGAGTTTTTTGGTACGCAGTATTTT. It encodes CASSDPGQGEFFGTQYF.

The rearrangement links TRBV19 to TRBJ2-5; 8 bases agree with TRBD2. The germline gives CDR1 LNHDA, CDR2 SQIVND (reference sequence). With 4 bases clipped from V and 4 bases from J, the junction kept 8 bases outside the gene matches. CDR3 size: 15 residues. The chain's CDR3 is CASSSGTGGAETQYF. The CDR3 DNA follows: TGTGCCAGTAGTAGCGGGACGGGAGGGGCAGAGACCCAGTACTTC.

The J gene is TRBJ1-3, the V gene TRBV5-6; TRBD1 might be the D (5 bases). Trimming took off 2 bases at V and 4 bases at J, with 16 bases between the two ends. This CDR3 has 16 amino acids. Germline CDR1 reads SGHDT; CDR2 reads YYEEEE. CDR3: CASSFSRAGIGNTIYF. As DNA, the CDR3 is TGTGCCAGCAGCTTTTCTCGGGCAGGGATAGGAAACACCATATATTTT.

The rearrangement uses TRBV7-4 and TRBJ2-3; D is undetermined. The germline V and J ends were trimmed by 5 bases and 4 bases, with 13 bases remaining between them. Per the germline V gene, CDR1 is SGHVT and CDR2 is SQSDAQ. This CDR3 contains 14 residues. The CDR3 DNA is TGTGCCAGCAGCCCGGTAGGGTCCGCAGATACGCAGTATTTT. Protein: CASSPVGSADTQYF.

The V call is TRBV5-1, the J call TRBJ2-1; D remains unclear. The germline CDR1 and CDR2 sequences are SGHRS and YFSETQ. The CDR3 runs 14 residues. Deletions cut 4 bases from V and 0 bases from J, with 8 bases between. The CDR3 protein is CASSPRRSYNEQFF. The CDR3 DNA reads as TGCGCCAGCAGCCCGCGACGCTCCTACAATGAGCAGTTCTTC.

The CDR3 DNA follows: TGTGCCAGCAGCGGGGGGCAGGGGTGGAGGGAAAAACTGTTTTTT. Its protein is CASSGGQGWREKLFF. V usage is TRBV11-2 and J usage is TRBJ1-4; tentative D call: TRBD1 (6 bases). V lost 5 bases to trimming and J lost 8 bases, with 18 bases between them. The germline V gene has CDR1 SGHAT and CDR2 FQNNGV. The CDR3 length is 15 residues.

The chain combines TRBV5-1 with TRBJ2-7; D unresolved. V was cut by 0 bases and J by 0 bases, with 10 bases left in between. The CDR3 length is 15 residues. Germline lookup yields CDR1 SGHRS and CDR2 YFSETQ. CDR3 sequence reads: CASSLAVGVSYEQYF. The CDR3 DNA follows: TGCGCCAGCAGCTTGGCGGTAGGAGTCTCCTACGAGCAGTACTTC.

The V gene is TRBV9, the J gene TRBJ2-1; 11 bases align to TRBD2. The ends lost 0 bases at V and 5 bases at J; junction bases unmatched: 4. The CDR3 has 16 amino acids. CDR1 is SGDLS, CDR2 YYNGEE, per germline. CDR3 in DNA: TGTGCCAGCAGCGTAGCATTACTAGCGGGGGACAATGAGCAGTTCTTC. Its protein product is CASSVALLAGDNEQFF.

The J gene is TRBJ1-1, the V gene TRBV20-1; D not resolved. Germline V gene data show CDR1 as DFQATT and CDR2 as SNEGSKA (reference sequence). The V and J ends lost 6 bases and 5 bases respectively, with 10 bases between them. There are 11 residues in the CDR3. CDR3 nucleotides: TGCAGTGCCCCCCTTTGGACTGAAGCTTTCTTT. Translating gives CSAPLWTEAFF.

Here the CDR3 DNA reads TGTGCCAGCAGCTTACCCGGGGAGCTGTTTTTT. Translated, it gives CASSLPGELFF. The V gene is TRBV7-6, the J gene TRBJ2-2; D gene ambiguous. The length of the CDR3 is 11 residues. V lost 2 bases, J lost 6 bases, and 1 base lay in between. Germline CDR1 is SGHVS and CDR2 is FNYEAQ.

The chain has TRBV10-3 and TRBJ1-1; D is uncertain. This CDR3 comprises 14 residues. V was trimmed by 0 bases and J by 2 bases, leaving 7 bases between them. Germline lookup yields CDR1 ENHRY and CDR2 SYGVKD. CDR3 DNA: TGTGCCATCAGTGAGTCGCGGGTAAACACTGAAGCTTTCTTT. Translating it yields CAISESRVNTEAFF.

This chain links TRBV5-8 with TRBJ1-2, with D perhaps TRBD1 (6 bases). Germline assignment: CDR1 SGHTS and CDR2 YDEGEE. Trimming stripped 4 bases from V and 5 bases from J, with 12 bases between. The CDR3 consists of 13 residues. Here the CDR3 DNA reads TGTGCCAGCAGCGAAAATCAGGGGTATGGCTACACCTTC. Amino acids: CASSENQGYGYTF.

V usage is TRBV28 and J usage is TRBJ2-3, with D possibly TRBD2 on 7 matching bases. Germline V gene sequence: CDR1 MDHEN, CDR2 SYDVKM. There are 16 residues in the CDR3. V lost 5 bases and J lost 6, with 21 bases in between. The CDR3 loop reads CASSRGGGGLWDTQYF. The CDR3 DNA follows: TGTGCCAGCAGTCGGGGAGGCGGGGGCCTTTGGGATACGCAGTATTTT.

V is TRBV29-1 and J is TRBJ1-1; D might be TRBD1 (6 bases). V was clipped by 4 bases and J by 1 base, with 16 bases between them. The germline gives CDR1 SQVTM, CDR2 ANQGSEA. This CDR3 comprises 15 residues. This CDR3 is CSVVWRQAWNTEAFF. CDR3 coding DNA: TGCAGCGTTGTGTGGAGACAGGCCTGGAACACTGAAGCTTTCTTT.

Only one count was recorded for this clone. The V gene is TRBV5-1, the J gene TRBJ2-1; 11 nucleotides match TRBD2. The germline gives CDR1 SGHRS, CDR2 YFSETQ. The CDR3 totals 13 residues. Losses at the gene ends were 2 bases for V and 13 bases for J; bases not matched to a gene: 5. CDR3 DNA sequence: TGCGCCAGCAGCTTCGGCCTAGCGGGGGGACAGTTCTTC. This codes for CASSFGLAGGQFF.

The genes are TRBV5-6 and TRBJ2-2; D is uncertain. Germline V lookup: CDR1 SGHDT, CDR2 YYEEEE. This CDR3 comprises 12 residues. V lost 0 bases and J 7 bases, leaving 4 bases between the germline ends. CDR3 coding DNA: TGTGCCAGCAGCTTGGCCGTCGGGGAGCTGTTTTTT. The encoded protein is CASSLAVGELFF.

The chain joins TRBV6-1 to TRBJ2-1; D possibly corresponds to TRBD2 (5 bases). Germline-derived CDR1 and CDR2 are MNHNS and SASEGT. Trimming left V 4 bases short and J 15 bases short, with 13 bases between. The CDR3 loop spans 11 amino acids. The CDR3 sequence: CASSALGGSFF. CDR3 sequence (DNA): TGTGCCAGCAGTGCCTTGGGCGGGTCGTTCTTC.

The genes are TRBV4-2 and TRBJ2-7; maybe TRBD2 (6 bases). Trimming stripped 0 bases from V and 6 bases from J, with 9 bases between. The germline CDR1 and CDR2 sequences are LGHNA and YNFKEQ. The length of the CDR3 is 13 residues. Here the CDR3 reads CASSQDLGGEQYF. The CDR3 bases are TGTGCCAGCAGCCAAGATTTGGGGGGCGAGCAGTACTTC.

This sequence joins TRBV10-3 and TRBJ2-4; 7 bases are a match to TRBD1. This CDR3 comprises 19 residues. Germline values: CDR1 ENHRY, CDR2 SYGVKD. V lost 3 bases and J lost 0; bases outside the gene matches: 14. As DNA, the CDR3 is TGTGCCATCAGTGACCCATTCACCGACAGGGATACAGCCAAAAACATTCAGTACTTC. It encodes CAISDPFTDRDTAKNIQYF.

This chain connects TRBV7-8 to TRBJ2-5; D gene uncertain. V lost 5 bases and J 4 bases, leaving 8 bases between the germline ends. The length of the CDR3 is 12 residues. The germline V gene has CDR1 SGHVS and CDR2 FQNEAQ. The CDR3 loop is CASSQTPETQYF. The CDR3 DNA follows: TGTGCCAGCAGCCAGACCCCAGAGACCCAGTACTTC. The full variable domain, rest sourced from reference TRBV7-8 and TRBJ2-5, is GAGVSQSPRYKVAKRGQDVALRCDPISGHVSLFWYQQALGQGPEFLTYFQNEAQLDKSGLPSDRFFAERPEGSVSTLKIQRTQQEDSAVYLCASSQTPETQYFGPGTRLLVL.

In its sample, this clone was seen a few times. The chain couples TRBV6-1 to TRBJ1-4; maybe TRBD1 (6 bases). The CDR3 is 15 residues long. Looked up from germline, CDR1 is MNHNS and CDR2 is SASEGT. Trimming shortened V by 1 base and J by 4 bases, and 10 bases separated the two germline ends. This chain's CDR3 is CASSEGGHSNEKLFF. The CDR3 DNA is TGTGCCAGCAGTGAAGGGGGACATAGTAATGAAAAACTGTTTTTT.

This clone was seen only a few times. The chain has TRBV7-2 and TRBJ2-1; D uncertain. The germline V gene encodes CDR1 SGHTA and CDR2 FQGNSA. The V end was cut by 1 base, the J end by 4 bases, with 5 bases between. The CDR3 spans 13 residues. This CDR3 reads CASSLGSYNEQFF. The CDR3 DNA is TGTGCCAGCAGCTTAGGGTCTTACAATGAGCAGTTCTTC. The full variable domain, in which reference TRBV7-2 and TRBJ2-1 provide the parts outside the CDR3, is GAGVSQSPSNKVTEKGKDVELRCDPISGHTALYWYRQSLGQGLEFLIYFQGNSAPDKSGLPSDRFSAERTGGSVSTLTIQRTQQEDSAVYLCASSLGSYNEQFFGPGTRLTVL.

The chain is built from TRBV7-3 and TRBJ2-2; D call uncertain. The CDR3 sequence is 13 residues long. Per the germline V gene, CDR1 is SGHTA and CDR2 is FQGTGA. Trimming removed 5 bases from V and 3 bases from J, with 7 bases in between. In DNA, the CDR3 is TGTGCCAGCAGCAGCCTAGACACCGGGGAGCTGTTTTTT. Protein product: CASSSLDTGELFF.

The sample holds one count of this clone. The rearrangement uses TRBV5-1 and TRBJ2-2; D ambiguous. The CDR3 runs to 13 residues. V was cut by 6 bases and J by 2 bases, with 8 bases left in between. Germline V gives CDR1 SGHRS, CDR2 YFSETQ. The CDR3 nucleotides read TGCGCCAGCACTCCGAGAAACACCGGGGAGCTGTTTTTT. Amino acid sequence: CASTPRNTGELFF.

The rearrangement uses TRBV28 and TRBJ2-7; TRBD2 matches 12 bases. Germline CDR1 is MDHEN and CDR2 is SYDVKM. This CDR3 region has 15 residues. V lost 5 bases, J lost 1 base, and 3 bases stayed unmatched. The CDR3 sequence: CASSPGLAGSYEQYF. The CDR3 nucleotides are TGTGCCAGCAGTCCAGGACTAGCGGGGTCCTACGAGCAGTACTTC.

V and J are TRBV28 and TRBJ2-4; no definite D call. CDR3 length: 15 residues. Per the germline V gene, CDR1 is MDHEN and CDR2 is SYDVKM. The V gene lost 2 bases and the J gene lost 0 bases, with 8 bases spanning the gap. The CDR3 DNA is TGTGCCAGCAGTTTAGGCAGCATAGCCAAAAACATTCAGTACTTC. This sequence encodes CASSLGSIAKNIQYF.

The gene calls are TRBV28 and TRBJ1-5, with 7 bases that match TRBD1. The CDR3 has 15 amino acids. Germline CDR1 reads MDHEN; CDR2 reads SYDVKM. V shed 3 bases and J 5 bases; nucleotides not matched to a gene: 7. The CDR3 DNA reads as TGTGCCAGCAGTTTTTTTCGGGACAGCTATCAGCCCCAGCATTTT. Encoded protein: CASSFFRDSYQPQHF.

The chain uses TRBV9 and TRBJ2-1; TRBD2 aligns across 13 bases. The CDR3 consists of 16 residues. Germline V gives CDR1 SGDLS, CDR2 YYNGEE. J lost 9 bases, V lost 4 bases, and 10 bases had no gene match. CDR3 coding DNA: TGTGCCAGCAGCCCCCAGGGGACTAGCGGGATCTTTGAGCAGTTCTTC. Its translation is CASSPQGTSGIFEQFF.